This TCR beta chain was found in a study of T cell repertoires in cytomegalovirus infection. Across the study: It was the public TCR beta signatures that indicated both CMV infection and matching HLA type. General study findings and limits: Summed public TCR beta family frequency identified CMV carriers bearing the relevant HLA. HLA-C-restricted CMV-specific TCR beta clonotypes prevailed in the ex vivo response.

V was pared by 4 bases and J by 2 bases, with 9 bases of the junction left unmatched. Per germline, CDR1 SGHNT and CDR2 YENEEA. The CDR3 is 17 amino acids. A single record per CDR3 protein comes from TCRdb applying MiXCR to the reads. The sample lists about 530,000 distinct CDR3 sequences, about 30% seen once, with about 12% in the top ten. This clonotype showed up just a few times. Antigen: not known. The chain is built from TRBV11-3 and TRBJ2-3, with 10 bases matching TRBD2. The sequenced material came from PBMCs. The receptor comes from a human donor in good health (CMV status not recorded). Some clones in this sample may be carry-over from other donors' samples. The CDR3 DNA is TGTGCCAGCAGCTCGATAGGACTAGCGGCCGACACAGATACGCAGTATTTT. Encoded protein: CASSSIGLAADTDTQYF. Filled out from reference TRBV11-3 and TRBJ2-3, the complete variable domain reads EAGVVQSPRYKIIEKKQPVAFWCNPISGHNTLYWYLQNLGQGPELLIRYENEEAVDDSQLPKDRFSAERLKGVDSTLKIQPAELGDSAVYLCASSSIGLAADTDTQYFGPGTRLTVL.